One and the same sample provided the 27 T cell receptor beta chains below, sequenced in a study of T-cell memory formation after mild COVID-19. In TCRdb, the 5' RACE reads were re-called with MiXCR into one record per CDR3 protein. The repertoire has 75,000 to 90,000 distinct CDR3 sequences, roughly 14% of them found once; the top ten carry 31%. Sequencing was done on a sample of PBMCs or a T cell subset sorted from them (not recorded which). These receptors were collected from an adult woman who had mild COVID-19 (a few samples of this study predate the infection). Cell type and time point are not known.

This clonotype was detected a few times. The chain employs TRBV5-1 and TRBJ2-7; 9 bases agree with TRBD1. The CDR3 totals 13 residues. V dropped 4 bases and J dropped 5; count of bases not matched to a gene: 4. Germline V lookup: CDR1 SGHRS, CDR2 YFSETQ. As DNA, the CDR3 is TGCGCCAGCAGCCCGACAGGGGGTGACGAGCAGTACTTC. It is translated as CASSPTGGDEQYF.

The sample holds a few counts of this clonotype. The chain couples TRBV9 to TRBJ2-3; D call uncertain. The CDR3 is 16 amino acids. Trimming took off 3 bases at V and 6 bases at J, with 20 bases between the two ends. Germline loops: CDR1 SGDLS, CDR2 YYNGEE. The CDR3 coding sequence is TGTGCCAGCAGCGAGGCCCCGGACCCCTCGGGTGATACGCAGTATTTT. This gives the protein CASSEAPDPSGDTQYF. Full variable domain (remainder filled in from reference TRBV9 and TRBJ2-3): DSGVTQTPKHLITATGQRVTLRCSPRSGDLSVYWYQQSLDQGLQFLIQYYNGEERAKGNILERFSAQQFPDLHSELNLSSLELGDSALYFCASSEAPDPSGDTQYFGPGTRLTVL.

The CDR3 is CASSHQPGRSLFGTFF. The CDR3 DNA sequence: TGTGCCAGCAGCCACCAACCGGGACGCAGTCTGTTTGGGACTTTCTTT. This chain links TRBV5-6 with TRBJ1-1; D may be TRBD1 (5 bases). Trimming pared 4 bases from V and 12 bases from J, leaving 28 bases between. The CDR3 consists of 16 residues. Per germline, CDR1 SGHDT and CDR2 YYEEEE.

This clonotype has just a few counts. This sequence joins TRBV6-2 or TRBV6-3 and TRBJ2-7, with 10 positions matching TRBD2. Trimming at V came to 4 bases and at J to 6 bases, leaving 9 bases not matched to a gene. Germline V lookup: CDR1 MNHEY, CDR2 SVGEGT. This CDR3 has 15 residues. CDR3 coding DNA: TGTGCCAGCAGTTTTCGCGGACTAGCGGCGGGCGAGCAGTACTTC. Translation: CASSFRGLAAGEQYF.

This clonotype was seen many times. The chain links TRBV4-3 to TRBJ2-7; TRBD2 matches 14 bases. The CDR3 extends over 17 amino acids. With 0 bases clipped from V and 6 bases from J, the junction kept 7 bases outside the gene matches. CDR1 and CDR2 from the germline V gene are LGHNA and YSLEER. CDR3 amino acids: CASSQDLTSGRAREQYF. In DNA form, the CDR3 reads TGCGCCAGCAGCCAAGACCTGACTAGCGGGAGGGCCCGCGAGCAGTACTTC.

DNA for the CDR3: TGTGCCAGCAGTACCTTTGGCACCATATATTTT. Its protein is CASSTFGTIYF. The chain has TRBV6-1 and TRBJ1-3; no reliable D call. The CDR3 has 11 amino acids. Between the trimmed V and J ends, which lost 5 bases and 9 bases, there was a span of 8 bases. Germline V gene data show CDR1 as MNHNS and CDR2 as SASEGT.

This chain uses TRBV27 with TRBJ1-1, with D uncertain. The V and J ends lost 2 bases and 11 bases respectively, with 12 bases between them. Germline loops: CDR1 MNHEY, CDR2 SMNVEV (reference sequence). The CDR3 consists of 12 residues. This CDR3 reads CASSLPPAAAFF. The CDR3 nucleotides are TGTGCCAGCAGTTTACCCCCAGCCGCGGCTTTCTTT.

This clonotype was seen only a few times. The J gene is TRBJ2-7, the V gene TRBV7-2, with 8 nucleotides matching TRBD2. Trimming took 0 bases from V and 3 from J; bases not matched to a gene: 1. This CDR3 has 14 amino acids. Germline CDR1 and CDR2: SGHTA and FQGNSA. The CDR3 protein is CASSLAGLDYEQYF. The CDR3 coding sequence is TGTGCCAGCAGCTTAGCGGGACTAGACTACGAGCAGTACTTC.

The chain is built from TRBV5-1 and TRBJ1-4, with D possibly matching TRBD1 (6 bases). Trimming shortened V by 6 bases and J by 4 bases, and 13 bases separated the two germline ends. CDR1 is SGHRS, CDR2 YFSETQ, per germline. This CDR3 is 14 amino acids long. CDR3 loop: CASTEDSLNEKLFF. For the CDR3, the DNA is TGCGCCAGCACAGAGGACAGCCTTAATGAAAAACTGTTTTTT.

This clonotype has ten or more counts. The chain has TRBV27 and TRBJ2-3, with 10 bases that match TRBD2. In germline, CDR1 is MNHEY, CDR2 SMNVEV (reference sequence). The CDR3 contains 15 residues. With 3 bases clipped from V and 3 bases from J, the junction kept 3 bases outside the gene matches. Written as DNA, the CDR3 is TGTGCCAGCAGTTTGGCTAGCGGGGGAACAGATACGCAGTATTTT. This codes for CASSLASGGTDTQYF.

This chain uses TRBV29-1 with TRBJ2-1; D not certain. The CDR3 sequence is 13 residues long. V shed 2 bases and J shed 4 bases, with 9 bases lying between them. The germline V gene encodes CDR1 SQVTM and CDR2 ANQGSEA. CDR3 loop: CSVELVTYNEQFF. DNA of the CDR3: TGCAGCGTTGAATTGGTGACATACAATGAGCAGTTCTTC.

The J gene is TRBJ2-7, the V gene TRBV9, with 12 bases identical to TRBD2. CDR3 length: 15 amino acids. V trimming: 1 base; J trimming: 7 bases; junction bases outside the gene matches: 6. Germline CDR1 reads SGDLS; CDR2 reads YYNGEE. CDR3 sequence (DNA): TGTGCCAGCAGCGTAAGGACTAGCGGGGTGAGGGAGCAGTACTTC. Its translation: CASSVRTSGVREQYF. Filled out from reference TRBV9 and TRBJ2-7, the complete variable domain reads DSGVTQTPKHLITATGQRVTLRCSPRSGDLSVYWYQQSLDQGLQFLIQYYNGEERAKGNILERFSAQQFPDLHSELNLSSLELGDSALYFCASSVRTSGVREQYFGPGTRLTVT.

The chain joins TRBV7-8 to TRBJ2-1; D perhaps matches TRBD2 (6 bases). CDR1 SGHVS and CDR2 FQNEAQ come from the germline V gene. The CDR3 has 14 amino acids. The V end lost 7 bases, the J end lost 3 bases, and 13 bases lay between the germline ends. CDR3 in DNA: TGTGCCAGCAATCGGGGAGGCTTCTACAATGAGCAGTTCTTC. This codes for CASNRGGFYNEQFF.

The rearrangement joins TRBV4-1 to TRBJ2-1; tentatively, D is TRBD2 (7 bases). Germline V gives CDR1 MGHRA, CDR2 YSYEKL. With 1 base removed from V and 0 bases from J, the gap between germline ends came to 13 bases. The CDR3 has 17 amino acids. CDR3: CASSQGGGGGSYNEQFF. The CDR3 bases are TGCGCCAGCAGCCAAGGCGGGGGAGGGGGCTCCTACAATGAGCAGTTCTTC.

This clonotype has a handful of counts. The CDR3 DNA sequence: TGTGCCAGCAGCCAGCTCCGCGGGACAGGGTCCGGGGAGCTGTTTTTT. Protein: CASSQLRGTGSGELFF. This sequence joins TRBV3-1 and TRBJ2-2; 9 positions agree with TRBD1. With 3 bases clipped from V and 6 bases from J, the junction kept 8 bases outside the gene matches. Germline V CDR1 and CDR2: LGHDT, YNNKEL (reference sequence). The CDR3 loop spans 16 amino acids.

This clonotype was counted only a few times. The chain joins TRBV7-9 to TRBJ2-7; tentatively, D is TRBD1 (7 bases). There are 16 residues in the CDR3. V lost 5 bases and J lost 2, with 19 bases in between. Germline V gene sequence: CDR1 SEHNR, CDR2 FQNEAQ (reference sequence). The CDR3, as DNA: TGTGCCAGCAGCCTGTCCAGGGGGGACCCTACCTACGAGCAGTACTTC. It codes for CASSLSRGDPTYEQYF.

The chain joins TRBV5-1 to TRBJ1-2, with D possibly TRBD1 on 6 matching bases. The CDR3 has 13 residues. Germline loops: CDR1 SGHRS, CDR2 YFSETQ. Trimming took off 3 bases at V and 7 bases at J, with 13 bases between the two ends. CDR3 DNA: TGCGCCAGCAGCTCAGACAGGATTGGTGGCTACACCTTC. Protein sequence: CASSSDRIGGYTF.

This clonotype has a handful of counts. This chain joins TRBV12-3 or TRBV12-4 and TRBJ2-7; no definite D call. The CDR3 is 14 residues long. Trimming removed 6 bases at V and 0 bases at J, with 12 bases between. Here the CDR3 reads CASSPNSASYEQYF. As DNA, the CDR3 is TGTGCCAGCAGCCCAAACAGCGCCTCCTACGAGCAGTACTTC.

This clonotype has more than one count but fewer than ten. The chain carries TRBV7-2 and TRBJ2-2; D gene uncertain. Trimming took 4 bases from V and 4 from J, leaving 7 bases between them. This CDR3 comprises 13 residues. Germline CDR1 SGHTA, CDR2 FQGNSA. DNA for the CDR3: TGTGCCAGCAGCTCTCTAAGCACCGGGGAGCTGTTTTTT. This translates into CASSSLSTGELFF.

This clonotype was recorded at least ten times. The rearrangement joins TRBV10-3 to TRBJ2-3; 9 bases align to TRBD1. The V gene's germline CDR1 is ENHRY and CDR2 SYGVKD. V shed 7 bases, J shed 4 bases, and the junction held 12 bases outside the gene matches. This CDR3 has 16 residues. The CDR3 DNA is TGTGCCATCACCGCAACGGACAGGGGCGGCCCAGATACGCAGTATTTT. Encoded protein: CAITATDRGGPDTQYF.

This clonotype was observed a handful of times. This sequence joins TRBV11-1 and TRBJ2-1; possibly TRBD2 for D (5 bases). This CDR3 has 13 amino acids. V was trimmed by 5 bases and J by 8 bases, leaving 13 bases between them. Germline V CDR1 and CDR2: SGHAT, FQDESV (reference sequence). This chain's CDR3 is CASSPVGMDEQFF. The CDR3 DNA reads as TGTGCCAGCAGCCCCGTCGGGATGGATGAGCAGTTCTTC.

V gene TRBV5-5 combines with J gene TRBJ2-2; tentative D call: TRBD1 (5 bases). Trimming stripped 2 bases from V and 4 bases from J, with 9 bases between. Germline V gene sequence: CDR1 SGHKS, CDR2 YYEKEE (reference sequence). CDR3 size: 14 residues. The CDR3, as DNA: TGTGCCAGCAGCTTAGGGGATGGCACCGGGGAGCTGTTTTTT. This encodes CASSLGDGTGELFF.

The V and J genes are TRBV11-3 and TRBJ2-7; D is possibly TRBD1 (6 bases). The V end lost 1 base, the J end lost 1 base, and 8 bases lay between the germline ends. The CDR3 is 14 residues long. CDR1 SGHNT and CDR2 YENEEA come from the germline V gene. DNA for the CDR3: TGTGCCAGCAGCTTAGGTGGACAGTCCTACGAGCAGTACTTC. It encodes CASSLGGQSYEQYF.

This clonotype has ten or more counts. The chain links TRBV29-1 to TRBJ2-7, with 9 bases identical to TRBD1. The V segment lost 5 bases and the J segment 7 bases; nucleotides outside the gene matches: 12. CDR1 SQVTM and CDR2 ANQGSEA come from the germline V gene. The CDR3 sequence is 14 residues long. CDR3 in amino acids: CSVKAWDRVSEQYF. Written as DNA, the CDR3 is TGCAGCGTTAAGGCTTGGGACAGGGTTTCGGAGCAGTACTTC.

This clonotype was detected ten times or more. The chain recombines TRBV29-1 with TRBJ2-4; 9 bases align to TRBD1. This CDR3 has 12 residues. Germline V gene data show CDR1 as SQVTM and CDR2 as ANQGSEA. After removal of 6 bases from V and 6 bases from J, the junction contained 3 bases not matched to a gene. In DNA, the CDR3 is TGCAGCGTCCGACAGGGGGGAAACATTCAGTACTTC. Its translation: CSVRQGGNIQYF.

V and J are TRBV20-1 and TRBJ1-2, with 7 bases that match TRBD1. Germline lookup yields CDR1 DFQATT and CDR2 SNEGSKA (reference sequence). This CDR3 spans 13 amino acids. V lost 6 bases, J lost 3 bases, and 7 bases stayed unmatched. CDR3 nucleotides: TGCAGTGCAAAGACAGGGTGGGACTATGGCTACACCTTC. It yields the protein CSAKTGWDYGYTF.

This clonotype occurred a few times. The chain is built from TRBV4-2 and TRBJ1-1; D remains ambiguous. V was trimmed by 0 bases and J by 1 base, leaving 9 bases between them. CDR3 length: 15 amino acids. The germline V gene has CDR1 LGHNA and CDR2 YNFKEQ. The DNA for the CDR3 is TGTGCCAGCAGCCAAGATGCCTCAGGGAACACTGAAGCTTTCTTT. Protein: CASSQDASGNTEAFF.